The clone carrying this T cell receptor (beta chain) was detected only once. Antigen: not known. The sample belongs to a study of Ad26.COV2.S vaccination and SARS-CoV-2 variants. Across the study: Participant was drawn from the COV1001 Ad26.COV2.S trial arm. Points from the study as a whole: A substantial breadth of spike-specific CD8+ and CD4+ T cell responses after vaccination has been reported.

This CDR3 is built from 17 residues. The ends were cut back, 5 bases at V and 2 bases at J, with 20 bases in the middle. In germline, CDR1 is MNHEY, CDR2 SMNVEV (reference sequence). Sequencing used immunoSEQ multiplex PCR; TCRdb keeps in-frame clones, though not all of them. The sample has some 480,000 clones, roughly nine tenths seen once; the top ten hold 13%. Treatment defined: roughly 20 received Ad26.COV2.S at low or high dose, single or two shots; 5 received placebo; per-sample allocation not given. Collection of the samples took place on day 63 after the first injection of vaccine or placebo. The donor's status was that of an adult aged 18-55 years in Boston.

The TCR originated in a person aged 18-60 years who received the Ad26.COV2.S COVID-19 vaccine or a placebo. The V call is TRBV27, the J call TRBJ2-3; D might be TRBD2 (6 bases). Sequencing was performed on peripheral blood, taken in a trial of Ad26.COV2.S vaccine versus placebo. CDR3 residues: CASSRTPRAGPTDTQYF. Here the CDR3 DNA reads TGTGCCAGCAGTCGCACCCCCCGGGCGGGACCCACAGATACGCAGTATTTT.